Listed here is a single T cell receptor (beta chain). V gave up 2 bases and J gave up 1 base; unmatched junction bases: 4. CDR1 is MDHEN and CDR2 is SYDVKM in the germline V gene. The CDR3 has 15 residues. The data stem from a study of regulatory T cells in long-lasting Graves disease. Time point meaning: newly diagnosed GD, antithyroid drugs for less than 3 months. RNA extracted from PBMCs served as the sequencing template. Under American Thyroid Association guidelines, Graves' disease was diagnosed. A volume of around 9.9 milliliters of peripheral blood was collected in EDTA tubes. iRepertoire HTBI primers and Arm-PCR of CDR3 regions built TCR beta libraries. TCRdb recomputed calls from the multiplex PCR reads with MiXCR, one row per CDR3 protein. This repertoire shows hundreds of thousands of distinct CDR3 sequences, over 15% found once; its top ten account for roughly 27%. The data also belong to a second study, concerning T cells in Graves' hyperthyroidism and ophthalmopathy. That paper adds: The TCR CDR3 was amplified in a first-round RT-PCR using the HTBI primer set.

This clonotype originated in a middle-aged man with Graves disease. Sample: peripheral blood mononuclear cells (PBMCs), taken at new diagnosis, from a patient treated with antithyroid drugs. This chain uses TRBV28 with TRBJ2-7; TRBD1 matches at 8 bases. CDR3 residues: CASSLTRTGSYEQYF. In DNA, the CDR3 is TGTGCCAGCAGTTTAACCAGGACAGGGTCCTACGAGCAGTACTTC.